Sequencing of this T cell receptor beta chain was carried out in a study of post-analysis software for immune sequencing data. Details on this clonotype: Its antigen is unknown.

Broader study findings: Strong co-clustering by F measure was evident for samples that had been prepared in the same batch. Five TRBV segments were more frequent in patients than controls; TRBV5-6, TRBV5-1 and TRBV20-1 belonged to this group.

The CDR3 is 13 amino acids. CDR1 and CDR2 from the germline V gene are DFQATT and SNEGSKA (reference sequence). The germline V and J ends were trimmed by 0 bases and 2 bases, with 7 bases remaining between them. Sequencing libraries made from TCR beta cDNA carried unique molecular identifiers. T cells numbering about 0.9 to 11 million yielded cDNA molecules that totaled roughly 500,000. TCRdb re-analysed the PCR reads in MiXCR, keeping a single row per CDR3 protein. The sample consists of about 820,000 distinct CDR3 sequences, roughly 58% of them appearing once. The source material was blood. The chain has TRBV20-1 and TRBJ2-5; D ambiguous. The sequence was collected from a girl aged 10 to 17 with multiple sclerosis. The CDR3 DNA sequence: TGCAGTGCTAGAGATCCCGGGCAAGAGACCCAGTACTTC. Translation: CSARDPGQETQYF.